The next 14 T cell receptor beta chains were all read from a single sample in a study of blood T cell repertoires in COVID-19. Produced via immunoSEQ multiplex PCR; TCRdb's table is partial and in-frame only. The sample has approximately 35,000 clones, about nine tenths seen once. The specimen was peripheral blood. The receptors come from a human donor with active COVID-19. The donor label of this sample is uncertain.

The rearrangement uses TRBV7-6 and TRBJ2-3, with TRBD2 matching 9 bases. Trimming took 2 bases from V and 4 from J; bases not matched to a gene: 7. CDR3 length: 16 amino acids. Germline assignment: CDR1 SGHVS and CDR2 FNYEAQ. The CDR3 loop reads CASSLMSSGNPDTQYF. In DNA form, the CDR3 reads TGTGCCAGCAGCTTAATGTCTAGCGGGAATCCAGATACGCAGTATTTT.

The sample holds one count of this clone. CDR3 nucleotides: TGTGCCAGCAGTTTCGGAGATACGCAGTATTTT. Encoded protein: CASSFGDTQYF. The V gene is TRBV28, the J gene TRBJ2-3; no definite D call. With 3 bases removed from V and 5 bases from J, the gap between germline ends came to 3 bases. The CDR3 is 11 residues long. The germline V gene encodes CDR1 MDHEN and CDR2 SYDVKM. The complete variable domain, with remaining parts taken from reference TRBV28 and TRBJ2-3, reads DVKVTQSSRYLVKRTGEKVFLECVQDMDHENMFWYRQDPGLGLRLIYFSYDVKMKEKGDIPEGYSVSREKKERFSLILESASTNQTSMYLCASSFGDTQYFGPGTRLTVL.

The J gene is TRBJ2-3, the V gene TRBV25-1, with 8 positions matching TRBD2. The CDR3 is 17 amino acids. V dropped 5 bases and J dropped 4; count of bases not matched to a gene: 14. In germline, CDR1 is MGHDK, CDR2 SYGVNS. CDR3: CASSHESSPREADTQYF. The CDR3 nucleotides read TGTGCCAGCAGTCATGAATCGTCCCCGCGGGAGGCAGATACGCAGTATTTT.

This clone came up once. The gene calls are TRBV5-1 and TRBJ1-1; D not certain. Germline V gives CDR1 SGHRS, CDR2 YFSETQ. The V end was cut by 1 base, the J end by 1 base, with 11 bases between. The CDR3 is made up of 15 amino acids. CDR3 loop: CASSLSAVGNTEAFF. In nucleotides, the CDR3 is TGCGCCAGCAGCTTGTCGGCGGTCGGGAACACTGAAGCTTTCTTT. Full variable domain (rest looked up from reference TRBV5-1 and TRBJ1-1): KAGVTQTPRYLIKTRGQQVTLSCSPISGHRSVSWYQQTPGQGLQFLFEYFSETQRNKGNFPGRFSGRQFSNSRSEMNVSTLELGDSALYLCASSLSAVGNTEAFFGQGTRLTVV.

The chain joins TRBV6-5 to TRBJ2-3, with D possibly matching TRBD2 (5 bases). Germline V lookup: CDR1 MNHEY, CDR2 SVGAGI. This CDR3 is 16 amino acids long. Trimming removed 4 bases from V and 4 bases from J, with 18 bases in between. DNA of the CDR3: TGTGCCAGCAGTTCCCCCCAGGATTGGAGGCCAGATACGCAGTATTTT. It encodes CASSSPQDWRPDTQYF.

This clone has just one count. The V call is TRBV11-2, the J call TRBJ2-7, with 7 bases fitting TRBD2. The junction had 12 bases not matched to a gene; V was cut back by 0 bases and J by 10 bases. The CDR3 extends over 15 amino acids. The germline gives CDR1 SGHAT, CDR2 FQNNGV. CDR3 loop: CASSLEGGSGSRQYF. The DNA for the CDR3 is TGTGCCAGCAGCTTAGAGGGCGGGAGCGGGTCACGCCAGTACTTC.

V is TRBV7-3 and J is TRBJ2-7; possible D gene TRBD2, 5 bases. Deletions cut 2 bases from V and 1 base from J, with 9 bases between. Germline CDR1 and CDR2: SGHTA and FQGTGA. The CDR3 runs to 14 residues. Here the CDR3 reads CASSLGRLSYEQYF. The CDR3 nucleotides read TGTGCCAGCAGCTTAGGTAGACTATCCTACGAGCAGTACTTC.

For the CDR3, the DNA is TGTGCCAGCAGCTTGTCGGAAGTGCTAGAGGGAGGGCCCTACTACAATGAGCAGTTCTTC. Translation: CASSLSEVLEGGPYYNEQFF. The chain couples TRBV7-6 to TRBJ2-1, with TRBD2 identical over 7 bases. Germline CDR1 and CDR2: SGHVS and FNYEAQ. This CDR3 is 20 amino acids long. The junction had 20 bases not matched to a gene; V was cut back by 3 bases and J by 3 bases.

The chain combines TRBV7-9 with TRBJ2-7; TRBD2 aligns across 11 bases. This CDR3 contains 15 residues. Losses at the gene ends were 5 bases for V and 3 bases for J; bases not matched to a gene: 6. Germline lookup yields CDR1 SEHNR and CDR2 FQNEAQ (reference sequence). The CDR3 coding sequence is TGTGCCAGCAGCATGGGACTAGCGGAGTTCTACGAGCAGTACTTC. Translating gives CASSMGLAEFYEQYF.

This clone is a singleton in its sample. V gene TRBV9 combines with J gene TRBJ2-3; the D is unclear. The CDR3 totals 15 residues. Per the germline V gene, CDR1 is SGDLS and CDR2 is YYNGEE. The ends were cut back, 0 bases at V and 0 bases at J, with 8 bases in the middle. In DNA form, the CDR3 reads TGTGCCAGCAGCGTAGGGGCTTCTAGCACAGATACGCAGTATTTT. Translating gives CASSVGASSTDTQYF.

The rearrangement joins TRBV5-4 to TRBJ2-3; a weak D match, TRBD1 (5 bases). The CDR3 is made up of 15 amino acids. V lost 0 bases and J lost 4, with 12 bases in between. Germline loops: CDR1 SGHNT, CDR2 YYREEE (reference sequence). CDR3 coding DNA: TGTGCCAGCAGCTTGGAGGTCCAGGGTTCAGATACGCAGTATTTT. It codes for CASSLEVQGSDTQYF.

The chain combines TRBV6-6 with TRBJ1-2; D gene ambiguous. Germline CDR1 and CDR2: MNHNY and SVGAGI (reference sequence). The CDR3 contains 13 residues. The germline V and J ends were trimmed by 7 bases and 5 bases, with 14 bases remaining between them. The CDR3 here is CASIERSGYGYTF. DNA for the CDR3: TGTGCCAGCATCGAGAGGTCCGGTTATGGCTACACCTTC.

This clone counts as large. The J gene is TRBJ2-7, the V gene TRBV29-1; D is perhaps TRBD1 (6 bases). Germline loops: CDR1 SQVTM, CDR2 ANQGSEA. CDR3 length: 11 amino acids. The V end lost 0 bases, the J end lost 9 bases, and 9 bases lay between the germline ends. This CDR3 reads CSVEDGGGQYF. The CDR3 bases are TGCAGCGTTGAAGATGGGGGCGGGCAGTACTTC.

The V call is TRBV27, the J call TRBJ2-7; 7 positions agree with TRBD1. Germline assignment: CDR1 MNHEY and CDR2 SMNVEV (reference sequence). V trimming: 2 bases; J trimming: 0 bases; junction bases outside the gene matches: 10. The CDR3 length is 17 residues. The CDR3 protein is CASSLHSRDRFSYEQYF. Here the CDR3 DNA reads TGTGCCAGCAGTTTACATTCTCGGGACAGATTCTCCTACGAGCAGTACTTC.